Listed below are T cell receptor beta chains from one sample, sequenced in a study of PD-1 blockade in mismatch repair-deficient tumors. Using immunoSEQ multiplex PCR, the repertoire was profiled, and TCRdb retains in-frame clones only, with some absent. The repertoire consists of around 62,000 clones, with about 78% occurring once and the leading ten covering approximately 5%. Sequencing used peripheral blood, obtained 2 weeks after starting pembrolizumab. The receptors derive from an adult with mismatch repair-deficient cancer. CDR3s include the opening cysteine and the closing phenylalanine or tryptophan. Fields, in order: clone size, J gene, V gene, D gene, CDR3 DNA, CDR3 protein. The D gene is left open where the match is weak. A clone size is listed for some rows: how often the clone was seen (once, few, many), or a class if it is expanded.

clone size: .; J gene: TRBJ1-1; V gene: TRBV5-4; D gene: TRBD1; CDR3 DNA: TGTGCCAGCAGCCCGCAGGGACAGGACACTGAAGCTTTCTTT; CDR3 protein: CASSPQGQDTEAFF
clone size: .; J gene: TRBJ1-2; V gene: TRBV19; D gene: .; CDR3 DNA: TGTGCCAGTACCGCATCGAGATTCTCTAACTATGGCTACACCTTC; CDR3 protein: CASTASRFSNYGYTF
clone size: few; J gene: TRBJ1-1; V gene: TRBV30; D gene: .; CDR3 DNA: TGTGCCTGGAGTACTACGAACACTGAAGCTTTCTTT; CDR3 protein: CAWSTTNTEAFF
clone size: .; J gene: TRBJ1-4; V gene: TRBV27; D gene: .; CDR3 DNA: TGTGCCAGCAGTTCGCGGGGTGCAACTAATGAAAAACTGTTTTTT; CDR3 protein: CASSSRGATNEKLFF
clone size: .; J gene: TRBJ2-7; V gene: TRBV6-6; D gene: .; CDR3 DNA: TGTGCCAGCAGTTACTCCCGGGGGCCCTACGAGCAGTACTTC; CDR3 protein: CASSYSRGPYEQYF
clone size: .; J gene: TRBJ1-3; V gene: TRBV7-3; D gene: .; CDR3 DNA: TGTGCCAGCACCCCTATTGAGATTTCTGGAAACACCATATATTTT; CDR3 protein: CASTPIEISGNTIYF
clone size: once; J gene: TRBJ2-1; V gene: TRBV5-6; D gene: .; CDR3 DNA: TGTGCCAGCAGTCCCACCAGGGACAATGAGCAGTTCTTC; CDR3 protein: CASSPTRDNEQFF
clone size: .; J gene: TRBJ1-5; V gene: TRBV4-2; D gene: TRBD1; CDR3 DNA: TGTGCCAGCAGCCAGGCCCTCACAGGGGAACAGCCCCAGCATTTT; CDR3 protein: CASSQALTGEQPQHF
clone size: .; J gene: TRBJ2-3; V gene: TRBV6-5; D gene: .; CDR3 DNA: TGTGCCAGCAGTTACTCCAGGGGAAGCACAGATACGCAGTATTTT; CDR3 protein: CASSYSRGSTDTQYF
clone size: .; J gene: TRBJ1-2; V gene: TRBV7-6; D gene: .; CDR3 DNA: TGTGCCAGCAGCCCCACGACAGAGGGAAGGTACGGCTACACCTTC; CDR3 protein: CASSPTTEGRYGYTF
clone size: .; J gene: TRBJ2-1; V gene: TRBV9; D gene: .; CDR3 DNA: TGTGCCAGCAGCCCCGCGGGGTATCCCTACAATGAGCAGCTCTTC; CDR3 protein: CASSPAGYPYNEQLF
clone size: .; J gene: TRBJ1-2; V gene: TRBV6-1; D gene: TRBD1; CDR3 DNA: TGTGCCAGCAGGAAGGACAGGCCGATTAACTATGGCTACACCTTC; CDR3 protein: CASRKDRPINYGYTF
clone size: .; J gene: TRBJ2-6; V gene: TRBV4-2; D gene: .; CDR3 DNA: TGTGCCAGCAGCCAAGCCAGGGGCGGTCTGGGGGCCAACGTCCTGACTTTC; CDR3 protein: CASSQARGGLGANVLTF
clone size: few; J gene: TRBJ1-2; V gene: TRBV19; D gene: TRBD1; CDR3 DNA: TGTGCCAGTAGTATGAGGGGGCGCCATGGCTACACCTTC; CDR3 protein: CASSMRGRHGYTF
clone size: .; J gene: TRBJ2-5; V gene: TRBV9; D gene: .; CDR3 DNA: TGTGCCAGCAGCGTAGGTGGAGAGACCCAGTACTTC; CDR3 protein: CASSVGGETQYF
clone size: .; J gene: TRBJ1-2; V gene: TRBV7-2; D gene: TRBD1; CDR3 DNA: TGTGCCAGCAGCGCGCGGGACAGGGGGCCCGGTGGCTACACCTTC; CDR3 protein: CASSARDRGPGGYTF
clone size: .; J gene: TRBJ2-6; V gene: TRBV7-3; D gene: TRBD1; CDR3 DNA: TGTGCCAGCAGCAAAACCCATGGGACAGTCTTGTCGGGGGCCAACGTCCTGACTTTC; CDR3 protein: CASSKTHGTVLSGANVLTF
clone size: .; J gene: TRBJ1-3; V gene: TRBV27; D gene: .; CDR3 DNA: TGTGCCAGCAGTTTACTTGGTTCTGGAAACACCATATATTTT; CDR3 protein: CASSLLGSGNTIYF
clone size: once; J gene: TRBJ1-2; V gene: TRBV6-1; D gene: TRBD1; CDR3 DNA: TGTGCCAGCAGTGAAGCGGGTCGGGACAGGGGGGATCCACTCTTC; CDR3 protein: CASSEAGRDRGDPLF
clone size: .; J gene: TRBJ2-3; V gene: TRBV7-9; D gene: .; CDR3 DNA: TGTGCCAGCAGCTTAGTGGACTCCACAGATACGCAGTATTTT; CDR3 protein: CASSLVDSTDTQYF
clone size: .; J gene: TRBJ1-2; V gene: TRBV28; D gene: .; CDR3 DNA: TGTGCCAGCAGTTCAATGGACAGAGGCTACACCTTC; CDR3 protein: CASSSMDRGYTF
clone size: .; J gene: TRBJ2-3; V gene: TRBV10-3; D gene: TRBD1; CDR3 DNA: TGTGCCACATTAACAGGGGATAGCACAGATACGCAGTATTTT; CDR3 protein: CATLTGDSTDTQYF
clone size: .; J gene: TRBJ2-7; V gene: TRBV5-1; D gene: .; CDR3 DNA: TGCGCCAGCAGCTTGGGGCAGGGTACAATAGTCTACGAGCAGTACTTC; CDR3 protein: CASSLGQGTIVYEQYF
clone size: .; J gene: TRBJ1-1; V gene: TRBV19; D gene: TRBD1; CDR3 DNA: TGTGCCAGTAGTACCCAGGGGGCGTGGACTGAAGCTTTCTTT; CDR3 protein: CASSTQGAWTEAFF
clone size: .; J gene: TRBJ1-5; V gene: TRBV2; D gene: .; CDR3 DNA: TGTGCCAGCAGTGAAGAACGGGGATATCAGCCCCAGCATTTT; CDR3 protein: CASSEERGYQPQHF
clone size: .; J gene: TRBJ1-2; V gene: TRBV14; D gene: .; CDR3 DNA: TGTGCCAGCAGCCAAGATTTCCCAGGGAACTATGGCTACACCTTC; CDR3 protein: CASSQDFPGNYGYTF
clone size: once; J gene: TRBJ1-6; V gene: TRBV27; D gene: .; CDR3 DNA: TGTGCCAGCAGTTTGCTCCCACGGATCGGGGAATCACCCCTCCACTTT; CDR3 protein: CASSLLPRIGESPLHF
clone size: .; J gene: TRBJ2-1; V gene: TRBV25-1; D gene: .; CDR3 DNA: TGTGCCAGCAGTGTAGAAGCGAGAAGGCTGTTCTTC; CDR3 protein: CASSVEARRLFF
clone size: .; J gene: TRBJ2-5; V gene: TRBV7-2; D gene: .; CDR3 DNA: TGTGCCAGCAGCTTTCGGGGTGCGGAGACCCAGTACTTC; CDR3 protein: CASSFRGAETQYF
clone size: .; J gene: TRBJ2-7; V gene: TRBV4-2; D gene: TRBD2; CDR3 DNA: TGTGCCAGCTCTTCTCAAGCGGGACTCCCTGCCGACGAGCAGTACTTC; CDR3 protein: CASSSQAGLPADEQYF
clone size: .; J gene: TRBJ2-1; V gene: TRBV6-6; D gene: .; CDR3 DNA: TGTGCCAGCAGTTTGGGTGCGGGATTGCATGAGCAGTTCTTC; CDR3 protein: CASSLGAGLHEQFF
clone size: .; J gene: TRBJ2-4; V gene: TRBV11-2; D gene: TRBD2; CDR3 DNA: TGTGCCAGCAGCATAGTAGCGGGTAAAAACATTCAGTACTTC; CDR3 protein: CASSIVAGKNIQYF
clone size: .; J gene: TRBJ2-1; V gene: TRBV7-2; D gene: .; CDR3 DNA: TGTGCCAGCAGCTTAGGGGGGGAGCAGTTCTTC; CDR3 protein: CASSLGGEQFF
clone size: few; J gene: TRBJ1-2; V gene: TRBV19; D gene: .; CDR3 DNA: TGTGCCAGTTACGGTGGTCGTGGCTACACCTTC; CDR3 protein: CASYGGRGYTF
clone size: few; J gene: TRBJ2-7; V gene: TRBV25-1; D gene: .; CDR3 DNA: TGTGCCAGCAGTGTTGGGCAGACCTACGAGCAGTACTTC; CDR3 protein: CASSVGQTYEQYF
clone size: once; J gene: TRBJ2-6; V gene: TRBV19; D gene: .; CDR3 DNA: TGTGCCAGTAGTATCGGAAGCTCTGGGGCCAACGTCCTGACTTTC; CDR3 protein: CASSIGSSGANVLTF
clone size: .; J gene: TRBJ1-2; V gene: TRBV7-9; D gene: .; CDR3 DNA: TGTGCCAGCAGCGCCCAGGGGACATCTCGGGCTGGCTACACCTTC; CDR3 protein: CASSAQGTSRAGYTF
clone size: .; J gene: TRBJ1-2; V gene: TRBV30; D gene: TRBD1; CDR3 DNA: TGTGCCTATAACTCTGGGACAGCCGGCCGGGGCTACACCTTC; CDR3 protein: CAYNSGTAGRGYTF
clone size: .; J gene: TRBJ2-5; V gene: TRBV11-2; D gene: TRBD2; CDR3 DNA: TGTGCCAGCAGGGGTAGAAGCGGGAGCCAAGAGACCCAGTACTTC; CDR3 protein: CASRGRSGSQETQYF
clone size: few; J gene: TRBJ2-6; V gene: TRBV18; D gene: .; CDR3 DNA: TGTGCCAGCTCATCCTTCTCTGGGGCCAACGTCCTGACTTTC; CDR3 protein: CASSSFSGANVLTF
clone size: .; J gene: TRBJ2-1; V gene: TRBV7-9; D gene: .; CDR3 DNA: TGTGCCAGCAGCTTGACTAGGGTATTGGATGAGCAGTTCTTC; CDR3 protein: CASSLTRVLDEQFF
clone size: .; J gene: TRBJ1-4; V gene: TRBV6-1; D gene: TRBD1; CDR3 DNA: TGTGCCAGCAAGAAAGGGGACAGGGGCGAAAAACTGTTTTTT; CDR3 protein: CASKKGDRGEKLFF
clone size: .; J gene: TRBJ2-4; V gene: TRBV18; D gene: .; CDR3 DNA: TGTGCCAGCTCACCACCGGCTAGGCTGGGAGCCAAAAACATTCAGTACTTC; CDR3 protein: CASSPPARLGAKNIQYF
clone size: .; J gene: TRBJ2-3; V gene: TRBV7-9; D gene: TRBD2; CDR3 DNA: TGTGCCAGCAGCCAGACTAGCGGGAGGTCAGATACGCAGTATTTT; CDR3 protein: CASSQTSGRSDTQYF
clone size: .; J gene: TRBJ2-7; V gene: TRBV7-9; D gene: TRBD1; CDR3 DNA: TGTGCCACCTATGTACCGGGACAGGGGGCCCTCGAGCAGTACTTC; CDR3 protein: CATYVPGQGALEQYF
clone size: .; J gene: TRBJ2-1; V gene: TRBV6-5; D gene: .; CDR3 DNA: TGTGCCGGCAGTTACGGGGGAGATACCTACAATGAGCAGTTCTTC; CDR3 protein: CAGSYGGDTYNEQFF
clone size: .; J gene: TRBJ1-3; V gene: TRBV10-2; D gene: .; CDR3 DNA: TGCGCCAGCAGTGATGGATTCTCTGGAAACACCATATATTTT; CDR3 protein: CASSDGFSGNTIYF
clone size: once; J gene: TRBJ2-3; V gene: TRBV28; D gene: TRBD1; CDR3 DNA: TGTGCCAGCAGTTTGGAGCAGGGGGTCACAGATACGCAGTATTTT; CDR3 protein: CASSLEQGVTDTQYF
clone size: .; J gene: TRBJ1-1; V gene: TRBV28; D gene: .; CDR3 DNA: TGTGCCAGCCGACCTTGGGGGGAAATAGTCATGAACACTGAAGCTTTCTTT; CDR3 protein: CASRPWGEIVMNTEAFF
clone size: .; J gene: TRBJ1-2; V gene: TRBV4-1; D gene: .; CDR3 DNA: TGCGCCAGCAGCCAAGAGGGGAACTTCTATGGCTACACCTTC; CDR3 protein: CASSQEGNFYGYTF
clone size: .; J gene: TRBJ2-2; V gene: TRBV5-1; D gene: .; CDR3 DNA: TGCGCCAGCAGCTTGGATTCTGGGGCGAACACCGGGGAGCTGTTTTTT; CDR3 protein: CASSLDSGANTGELFF
clone size: .; J gene: TRBJ2-3; V gene: TRBV29-1; D gene: TRBD1; CDR3 DNA: TGCAGCGTTGGGGGGACAGGTGGCGCAGATACGCAGTATTTT; CDR3 protein: CSVGGTGGADTQYF
clone size: .; J gene: TRBJ2-3; V gene: TRBV10-3; D gene: .; CDR3 DNA: TGTGCCTTGGGGGGCGGGCCGCAGAATACAGATACGCAGTATTTT; CDR3 protein: CALGGGPQNTDTQYF
clone size: .; J gene: TRBJ2-3; V gene: TRBV7-3; D gene: .; CDR3 DNA: TGTGCCAGCAGCCAAGGGACTTTCAGCACAGATACGCAGTATTTT; CDR3 protein: CASSQGTFSTDTQYF
clone size: .; J gene: TRBJ2-7; V gene: TRBV6-1; D gene: .; CDR3 DNA: TGTGCCAGCAGCACTACCAGGGGGGAGCCCTCCGGTAACTTC; CDR3 protein: CASSTTRGEPSGNF